This T cell receptor (beta chain) was observed in a study of blood T cell repertoires in COVID-19. Generated by immunoSEQ multiplex PCR, the TCRdb table keeps only in-frame clones and is missing some. The data hold approximately 100,000 clones, with 70% to 85% observed a single time. The CDR3 loop spans 14 amino acids. V lost 2 bases, J lost 0 bases, and 9 bases lay in between. CDR1 SGHDT and CDR2 YYEEEE come from the germline V gene. The sequence was collected from a man between 65 and 80 years old with acute or convalescent COVID-19. This sequence joins TRBV5-6 and TRBJ2-7; D may be TRBD2 (6 bases). Sequencing was performed on peripheral blood. Here the CDR3 DNA reads TGTGCCAGCAGCTTCGGGGGAAGCTCCTACGAGCAGTACTTC. This codes for CASSFGGSSYEQYF.